This TCR beta chain originates from a study of OX40 agonist ivuxolimab in advanced cancers. Overall study findings and caveats: In a subset of nonresponders, normalized T-cell clonal expansion was also low. Fewer expanded clones were found on average in CD4+ than in CD8+ T cells.

Here immunoSEQ multiplex PCR was the method, and the copy in TCRdb shows in-frame clones only, minus some. The sample shows roughly 80,000 clones, 93% of them seen only once. Germline assignment: CDR1 LGHNA and CDR2 YSLEER. The CDR3 covers 14 residues. Trimming stripped 3 bases from V and 3 bases from J, with 12 bases between. To note about this clone: Its antigen is still unknown.

The sequence was collected from an adult with an advanced solid tumor such as melanoma, head and neck, liver or kidney cancer. Here the sequenced sample was CD4+ or CD8+ T cells sorted from blood, taken in a trial of the OX40 agonist ivuxolimab. The chain has TRBV4-3 and TRBJ2-7; TRBD1 is a possible D gene (5 bases). The CDR3 DNA reads as TGCGCCAGCAGCCAGGGAAGGGGCCGCTACGAGCAGTACTTC. This codes for CASSQGRGRYEQYF.